One sample yielded the 12 T cell receptor beta chains listed below, sequenced in a study of T cells in Graves' hyperthyroidism and ophthalmopathy. Template material for amplifying TCR beta CDR3 regions consisted of RNA transcripts. The HTBI primer set served for first-round RT-PCR of the TCR CDR3. Using its own MiXCR run on the multiplex PCR reads, TCRdb lists one record per CDR3 protein. The sample has around 520,000 distinct CDR3 sequences, around 14% seen once. The sample was blood. The receptor source for this set is a woman younger than 30 with Graves' hyperthyroidism.

This chain connects TRBV3-1 to TRBJ2-7; 9 bases agree with TRBD1. With 4 bases clipped from V and 5 bases from J, the junction kept 6 bases outside the gene matches. The CDR3 sequence is 14 residues long. Per the germline V gene, CDR1 is LGHDT and CDR2 is YNNKEL (reference sequence). The CDR3 coding sequence is TGTGCCAGCAGCCTAGGGACAGGGCCCCACGAGCAGTACGTC. It translates to CASSLGTGPHEQYV.

The rearrangement links TRBV2 to TRBJ2-1; 12 nucleotides align to TRBD2. Germline values: CDR1 SNHLY, CDR2 FYNNEI. There are 18 residues in the CDR3. With 4 bases clipped from V and 1 base from J, the junction kept 8 bases outside the gene matches. The DNA for the CDR3 is TGTGCCAGCAGTGCCTCCGGGACTAGCGGGCCATCCTACAATGAGCAGTTCTTC. It yields the protein CASSASGTSGPSYNEQFF.

This clonotype showed up many times. The rearrangement uses TRBV27 and TRBJ2-1; D is undetermined. The CDR3 contains 15 residues. Germline V gene data show CDR1 as MNHEY and CDR2 as SMNVEV (reference sequence). V was trimmed by 2 bases and J by 2 bases, leaving 10 bases between them. The CDR3 sequence is CASSLGDGAYNEQFF. The CDR3 nucleotides read TGTGCCAGCAGTTTAGGTGACGGAGCCTACAATGAGCAGTTCTTC.

The rearrangement joins TRBV10-2 to TRBJ2-2; maybe TRBD1 (5 bases). V was pared by 8 bases and J by 4 bases, with 8 bases between. CDR3 size: 12 residues. Germline V CDR1 and CDR2: WSHSY, SAAADI. The CDR3, as DNA: TGCGCCAGCGCAGGGCCCACCGGGGAGCTGTTTTTT. Its protein is CASAGPTGELFF.

This clonotype has at least ten counts. The chain couples TRBV18 to TRBJ2-1, with 12 bases fitting TRBD2. The CDR3 runs 15 residues. Per germline, CDR1 KGHSH and CDR2 LQKENI. J lost 9 bases, V lost 3 bases, and 6 bases had no gene match. DNA for the CDR3: TGTGCCAGCTCACCTCGACTAGCGGGAGTAGGTGAGCAGTTCTTC. Its protein is CASSPRLAGVGEQFF.

At least ten counts were recorded for this clonotype. This chain connects TRBV3-1 to TRBJ2-5; D may be TRBD2 (5 bases). The V end was cut by 1 base, the J end by 4 bases, with 13 bases between. The CDR3 spans 15 residues. Looked up from germline, CDR1 is LGHDT and CDR2 is YNNKEL (reference sequence). CDR3 coding DNA: TGTGCCAGCAGCCAAGGAATGGTTCGGGGAGAGACCCAGTACTTC. This gives the protein CASSQGMVRGETQYF.

The table lists this clonotype with many counts. The V gene is TRBV10-3, the J gene TRBJ2-5; 10 positions match TRBD2. The CDR3 loop spans 15 amino acids. J gave up 4 bases and V 3 bases, and 5 bases lay outside the gene matches. The germline gives CDR1 ENHRY, CDR2 SYGVKD. Written as DNA, the CDR3 is TGTGCCATCAGTGATTCAGCGGGAGGGCGAGAGACCCAGTACTTC. The encoded protein is CAISDSAGGRETQYF.

Many counts were recorded for this clonotype. This rearrangement joins TRBV20-1 to TRBJ2-5; the D is unclear. Germline assignment: CDR1 DFQATT and CDR2 SNEGSKA (reference sequence). Deletions cut 4 bases from V and 5 bases from J, with 17 bases between. CDR3 length: 14 amino acids. CDR3 in amino acids: CSATLLGPRETQYF. The CDR3 DNA sequence: TGCAGTGCTACCCTCCTAGGTCCGCGGGAGACCCAGTACTTC.

This clonotype was seen ten or more times. CDR3 region: CASSVQRGTGELFF. The DNA of the CDR3 is TGTGCCAGTAGTGTCCAAAGGGGCACCGGGGAGCTGTTTTTT. The chain links TRBV19 to TRBJ2-2; possible D gene TRBD1, 5 bases. Germline-derived CDR1 and CDR2 are LNHDA and SQIVND (reference sequence). V lost 5 bases and J lost 4, with 11 bases in between. This CDR3 region has 14 residues.

At least ten counts were recorded for this clonotype. The junction shows a germline mismatch at one end, possibly a read error. The chain employs TRBV15 and TRBJ1-2; unclear D gene. The CDR3 extends over 16 amino acids. Germline values: CDR1 LNHNV, CDR2 YYDKDF (reference sequence). CDR3 sequence: CATSTLYLDPNYGYTF. DNA for the CDR3: TGTGCCACTAGCACCTTGTACTTAGATCCTAACTATGGCTACACCTTC.

This clonotype was observed at least ten times. The chain combines TRBV7-6 with TRBJ2-1; D gene unclear. V shed 7 bases and J shed 8 bases, with 15 bases lying between them. Germline CDR1 SGHVS, CDR2 FNYEAQ. CDR3 size: 13 residues. The CDR3 bases are TGTGCCAGCACCCCCGGGCTGTACGATGAGCAGTTCTTC. It codes for CASTPGLYDEQFF.

This clonotype was seen a handful of times. The chain joins TRBV4-1 to TRBJ1-2; TRBD1 matches 8 bases. V shed 4 bases and J 3 bases; nucleotides not matched to a gene: 10. The CDR3 sequence is 16 residues long. CDR1 is MGHRA, CDR2 YSYEKL, per germline. CDR3: CASSRADRGEDYGYTF. CDR3 DNA sequence: TGCGCCAGCAGCCGTGCCGACAGGGGAGAAGACTATGGCTACACCTTC.